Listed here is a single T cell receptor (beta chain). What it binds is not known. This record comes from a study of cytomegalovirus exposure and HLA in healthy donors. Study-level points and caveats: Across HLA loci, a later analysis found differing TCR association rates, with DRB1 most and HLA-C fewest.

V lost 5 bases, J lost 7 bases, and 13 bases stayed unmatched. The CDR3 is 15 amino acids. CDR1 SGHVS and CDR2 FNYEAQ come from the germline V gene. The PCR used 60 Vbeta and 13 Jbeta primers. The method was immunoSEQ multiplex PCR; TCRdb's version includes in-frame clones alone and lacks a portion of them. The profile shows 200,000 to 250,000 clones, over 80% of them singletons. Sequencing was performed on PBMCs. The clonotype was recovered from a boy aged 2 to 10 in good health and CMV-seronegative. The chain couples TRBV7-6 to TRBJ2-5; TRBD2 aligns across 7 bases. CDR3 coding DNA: TGTGCCAGCAGCCCAACCTCGGGAGGTGCGGGGACCCAGTACTTC. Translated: CASSPTSGGAGTQYF. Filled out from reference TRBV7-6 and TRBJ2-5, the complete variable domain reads GAGVSQSPRYKVTKRGQDVALRCDPISGHVSLYWYRQALGQGPEFLTYFNYEAQQDKSGLPNDRFSAERPEGSISTLTIQRTEQRDSAMYRCASSPTSGGAGTQYFGPGTRLLVL.